The 10 T cell receptor beta chains listed next were all sequenced from one sample in a study of a mutant IDH1 vaccine in newly diagnosed glioma. Sequencing was performed with immunoSEQ multiplex PCR; in TCRdb, only in-frame clones are kept and a portion is missing. Among tens of thousands of clones listed, 80% to 85% were seen once. Their antigens are not known. Time point meaning: week 35, safety follow-up. Topical imiquimod accompanied each vaccine dose, which consisted of 300 ug of mutant IDH1 20-mer peptide. The material sequenced was PBMCs, taken from a glioma patient whose treatment included an IDH1 peptide vaccine. These receptors were collected from a woman aged 18 to 35 with glioma.

This clone turned up a few times. This chain connects TRBV27 to TRBJ1-1; unclear D gene. Germline V CDR1 and CDR2: MNHEY, SMNVEV (reference sequence). V gave up 5 bases and J gave up 1 base, with 5 bases separating them. There are 12 residues in the CDR3. DNA for the CDR3: TGTGCCAGCAGTGCAGGGAACACTGAAGCTTTCTTT. This translates into CASSAGNTEAFF.

This chain connects TRBV6-1 to TRBJ1-5; 7 bases line up with TRBD1. V lost 7 bases to trimming and J lost 10 bases; unmatched junction nucleotides: 10. Germline V gene sequence: CDR1 MNHNS, CDR2 SASEGT. The CDR3 has 13 residues. The CDR3 is CASTLGTVGPQHF. CDR3 in DNA: TGTGCCAGCACCCTTGGGACAGTCGGACCCCAGCATTTT.

CDR3 coding DNA: TGTGCCAGCAGAGGCCAGAATAATGAAAAACTGTTTTTT. This codes for CASRGQNNEKLFF. The V gene is TRBV6-1, the J gene TRBJ1-4; no reliable D call. Trimming pared 6 bases from V and 4 bases from J, leaving 9 bases between. The V gene's germline CDR1 is MNHNS and CDR2 SASEGT. The CDR3 loop spans 13 amino acids.

The chain couples TRBV28 to TRBJ1-2, with 8 bases lining up with TRBD1. After removal of 7 bases from V and 5 bases from J, the junction contained 12 bases not matched to a gene. This CDR3 has 15 amino acids. Germline-derived CDR1 and CDR2 are MDHEN and SYDVKM. The CDR3 reads CASTPRTGLGYGYTF. The CDR3 DNA reads TGTGCCAGCACCCCGCGGACAGGGCTGGGGTATGGCTACACCTTC.

The CDR3 nucleotides read TGTGCCAGCAGTCCGGGAGCTCAGACTATCTATAATTCACCCCTCCACTTT. Translation gives CASSPGAQTIYNSPLHF. The chain has TRBV4-2 and TRBJ1-6; the D is unclear. Germline loops: CDR1 LGHNA, CDR2 YNFKEQ. The CDR3 extends over 17 amino acids. V shed 6 bases and J shed 3 bases, with 18 bases lying between them.

The chain has TRBV27 and TRBJ2-2; D unresolved. This CDR3 contains 13 residues. With 5 bases removed from V and 1 base from J, the gap between germline ends came to 5 bases. CDR1 MNHEY and CDR2 SMNVEV come from the germline V gene (reference sequence). CDR3 in DNA: TGTGCCAGCAGTCTTGTGAACACCGGGGAGCTGTTTTTT. Encoded protein: CASSLVNTGELFF.

The V and J genes are TRBV6-5 and TRBJ2-2; D tentatively fits TRBD1 or TRBD2 (5 bases each). Germline values: CDR1 MNHEY, CDR2 SVGAGI. CDR3 length equals 15 residues. The V end lost 2 bases, the J end lost 9 bases, and 16 bases lay between the germline ends. CDR3 residues: CASSYPGQGTWELFF. The CDR3 DNA reads as TGTGCCAGCAGTTACCCGGGGCAGGGTACCTGGGAGCTGTTTTTT.

The rearrangement joins TRBV27 to TRBJ1-3, with 7 bases matching TRBD1. V trimming: 4 bases; J trimming: 0 bases; junction bases outside the gene matches: 3. CDR1 MNHEY and CDR2 SMNVEV come from the germline V gene (reference sequence). The CDR3 contains 15 residues. CDR3 sequence (DNA): TGTGCCAGCAGTTGGACAGGCGCCTCTGGAAACACCATATATTTT. It translates to CASSWTGASGNTIYF.

The chain has TRBV7-9 and TRBJ2-3, with 11 bases aligning to TRBD2. V dropped 1 base and J dropped 7; count of bases not matched to a gene: 7. Germline-derived CDR1 and CDR2 are SEHNR and FQNEAQ (reference sequence). This CDR3 is 16 amino acids long. The CDR3 loop reads CASSLEGSGRANTQYF. DNA for the CDR3: TGTGCCAGCAGCTTAGAGGGTAGCGGGAGGGCAAATACGCAGTATTTT.

The genes are TRBV29-1 and TRBJ2-3; 11 nucleotides align to TRBD1. CDR1 SQVTM and CDR2 ANQGSEA come from the germline V gene. This CDR3 contains 14 residues. Germline trimming cut 4 bases from V and 6 bases from J; bases unmatched to any gene: 6. In DNA, the CDR3 is TGCAGCGTTGGGGGGACAGGGGGTTTGGATACGCAGTATTTT. Residues: CSVGGTGGLDTQYF.